This record covers a single T cell receptor (beta chain). TCRdb processed the RT-PCR reads anew with MiXCR; each CDR3 protein has one entry. The sample contains more than 550,000 distinct CDR3 sequences, over 9% of which appear only once. This sample was included in a study of response to subunit inactivated influenza vaccine. This sample was also put to use in a study of T cells expressing NK-cell markers. From that paper: What made the TCR beta cDNA was 5'RACE template switching with UMIs. The TCR beta repertoires originated in sorted CD3+CD56+NKG2C+, CD3+CD56+NKG2C- and CD3+CD56-NKG2C+ T cells. Researchers report these clonotypes also headed the CD3+CD56-NKG2C+ fraction in a handful of donors.

The receptor's source is a man aged 50-60 years who received an inactivated influenza vaccine. Sequenced material: PBMCs from blood, taken on the day of vaccination.

Here the CDR3 DNA reads TGTGCCAGCAGCTTGGGGCAGGGTAAAGGAAATTCACCCCTCCACTTT. Translating it yields CASSLGQGKGNSPLHF. J is TRBJ1-6 and V is TRBV7-2, with D tentatively TRBD1 (5 bases). The CDR3 length is 16 residues. The germline V gene encodes CDR1 SGHTA and CDR2 FQGNSA. V dropped 3 bases and J dropped 7 bases, with 16 bases sitting between them.